Listed below are T cell receptor beta chains from one sample, sequenced in a study of T-cell reconstitution after alpha-beta-depleted transplantation in children. TCRdb called the PCR reads again in MiXCR, with one record for every CDR3 protein. The profile shows about 110,000 distinct CDR3 sequences, about 6.5% of them singletons. The sample was PBMCs, mostly from graft donor cells, taken 360 days after TCRalphabeta/CD19-depleted stem cell transplant. These receptors were collected from a male patient between 2 and 9 years old who had a stem cell transplant for acute lymphoblastic leukemia, so the T cells may come from the graft donor. Each CDR3 is given with its conserved first and last residue. D genes are given only for firm matches. A clone size is listed for some rows: how often the clone was seen (once, few, many), or a class if it is expanded.

j_call: TRBJ1-1; clone_size: many; d_call: TRBD1; v_call: TRBV7-6; cdr3_aa: CASSDRGRNTEAFF; cdr3_nt: TGTGCCAGCAGCGACAGGGGGCGAAACACTGAAGCTTTCTTT
j_call: TRBJ2-2; clone_size: many; d_call: .; v_call: TRBV28; cdr3_aa: CASSLEDPGELFF; cdr3_nt: TGTGCCAGCAGTTTAGAGGACCCCGGGGAGCTGTTTTTT
j_call: TRBJ2-7; clone_size: many; d_call: TRBD2; v_call: TRBV7-2; cdr3_aa: CASSRGAYEQYF; cdr3_nt: TGTGCCAGCTCGCGGGGGGCCTACGAGCAGTACTTC
j_call: TRBJ2-1; clone_size: many; d_call: TRBD2; v_call: TRBV14; cdr3_aa: CASSQVLAGYNEQFF; cdr3_nt: TGTGCCAGCAGCCAAGTTCTAGCGGGGTACAATGAGCAGTTCTTC
j_call: TRBJ2-1; clone_size: few; d_call: TRBD2; v_call: TRBV11-2; cdr3_aa: CASSSLTGRLAREQFF; cdr3_nt: TGTGCCAGCAGCTCTCTAACGGGGAGACTAGCACGGGAGCAGTTCTTC
j_call: TRBJ2-7; clone_size: .; d_call: .; v_call: TRBV5-1; cdr3_aa: CASSSDGFGGSYEQYF; cdr3_nt: TGCGCCAGCAGTTCTGACGGCTTTGGGGGGTCCTACGAGCAGTACTTC
j_call: TRBJ1-1; clone_size: few; d_call: .; v_call: TRBV6-5; cdr3_aa: CASSYSGETEAFF; cdr3_nt: TGTGCCAGCAGTTACTCGGGGGAAACTGAAGCTTTCTTT
j_call: TRBJ2-1; clone_size: .; d_call: .; v_call: TRBV28; cdr3_aa: CASSFFVGGGAYNEQFF; cdr3_nt: TGTGCCAGCAGTTTTTTTGTCGGCGGGGGCGCCTACAATGAGCAGTTCTTC
j_call: TRBJ2-3; clone_size: many; d_call: TRBD2; v_call: TRBV20-1; cdr3_aa: CSASPMASGIADTQYF; cdr3_nt: TGCAGTGCTAGTCCCATGGCTAGCGGGATCGCAGATACGCAGTATTTT
j_call: TRBJ2-1; clone_size: .; d_call: TRBD2; v_call: TRBV28; cdr3_aa: CASSLIGAGEVDEQFF; cdr3_nt: TGTGCCAGCAGTTTAATTGGAGCGGGAGAAGTCGATGAGCAGTTCTTC
j_call: TRBJ2-2; clone_size: .; d_call: TRBD1; v_call: TRBV29-1; cdr3_aa: CSVDGTGGNTGELFF; cdr3_nt: TGCAGCGTTGACGGGACAGGGGGGAACACCGGGGAGCTGTTTTTT
j_call: TRBJ1-5; clone_size: few; d_call: .; v_call: TRBV9; cdr3_aa: CASSPGGGPPQHF; cdr3_nt: TGTGCCAGCAGCCCCGGGGGAGGTCCGCCCCAGCATTTT
j_call: TRBJ2-1; clone_size: many; d_call: TRBD2; v_call: TRBV9; cdr3_aa: CASSSSGRNEQFF; cdr3_nt: TGTGCCAGCAGTTCTAGCGGGAGGAATGAGCAGTTCTTC
j_call: TRBJ2-3; clone_size: many; d_call: .; v_call: TRBV20-1; cdr3_aa: CSAVSGTTTDTQYF; cdr3_nt: TGCAGTGCTGTATCCGGAACCACCACAGATACGCAGTATTTT
j_call: TRBJ2-5; clone_size: .; d_call: .; v_call: TRBV28; cdr3_aa: CASSDPGTGKTQYF; cdr3_nt: TGTGCCAGCAGTGACCCGGGAACAGGAAAGACCCAGTACTTC
j_call: TRBJ1-5; clone_size: many; d_call: TRBD1; v_call: TRBV24-1; cdr3_aa: CATSVGTGVQPQHF; cdr3_nt: TGTGCCACCAGTGTCGGGACAGGGGTGCAGCCCCAGCATTTT
j_call: TRBJ2-1; clone_size: few; d_call: TRBD2; v_call: TRBV6-1; cdr3_aa: CASSPDQRGLFNEQFF; cdr3_nt: TGTGCCAGCAGTCCCGACCAGCGGGGGCTCTTTAATGAGCAGTTCTTC
j_call: TRBJ1-2; clone_size: .; d_call: .; v_call: TRBV29-1; cdr3_aa: CSVEGRNGYTF; cdr3_nt: TGCAGCGTTGAAGGCCGGAATGGCTACACCTTC
j_call: TRBJ2-1; clone_size: few; d_call: .; v_call: TRBV7-3; cdr3_aa: CASSSGGAPYNEQFF; cdr3_nt: TGTGCCAGCAGCTCTGGGGGGGCTCCTTACAATGAGCAGTTCTTC
j_call: TRBJ1-1; clone_size: .; d_call: .; v_call: TRBV19; cdr3_aa: CASKDPLEWKTEAFF; cdr3_nt: TGTGCCAGTAAAGACCCTTTGGAGTGGAAAACTGAAGCTTTCTTT